One sample yielded the 21 T cell receptor beta chains listed below, sequenced in a study of blood T cell repertoires in COVID-19. The protocol was immunoSEQ multiplex PCR, while the TCRdb copy is restricted to in-frame clones and leaves out a portion. The top ten hold approximately 2% of the sample, which has over 350,000 clones, roughly 87% seen once. Sequencing input: PBMCs or T cells enriched from blood (not recorded which). The origin of the receptors is a woman between 18 and 30 years old with acute COVID-19.

A remark on this clone: Other DNA sequences within the sample encode an identical CDR3. This chain links TRBV27 with TRBJ1-1; tentative D call: TRBD1 (5 bases). V lost 3 bases to trimming and J lost 5 bases, with 10 bases between them. CDR3 length equals 13 residues. CDR1 is MNHEY, CDR2 SMNVEV, per germline (reference sequence). The CDR3 is CASSLGRGTEAFF. The CDR3 bases are TGTGCCAGCAGTTTGGGTCGGGGGACTGAAGCTTTCTTT.

V usage is TRBV11-2 and J usage is TRBJ2-7, with TRBD2 as a possible D gene (5 bases). CDR1 is SGHAT and CDR2 is FQNNGV in the germline V gene. The V end was cut by 4 bases, the J end by 7 bases, with 11 bases between. The CDR3 length is 12 residues. The CDR3 reads CASSSSGSEQYF. CDR3 nucleotides: TGTGCCAGCAGCTCATCGGGATCTGAGCAGTACTTC. The full variable domain, with the rest looked up from reference TRBV11-2 and TRBJ2-7, is EAGVAQSPRYKIIEKRQSVAFWCNPISGHATLYWYQQILGQGPKLLIQFQNNGVVDDSQLPKDRFSAERLKGVDSTLKIQPAKLEDSAVYLCASSSSGSEQYFGPGTRLTVT.

The gene calls are TRBV19 and TRBJ2-5, with a tentative D call TRBD2 (6 bases). CDR1 is LNHDA and CDR2 is SQIVND in the germline V gene (reference sequence). Trimming took 1 base from V and 3 from J, leaving 9 bases between them. There are 14 residues in the CDR3. The CDR3 nucleotides read TGTGCCAGTAGTATAGCGGGAGTTGAAGAGACCCAGTACTTC. It specifies CASSIAGVEETQYF.

The CDR3 DNA follows: TGTGCCAGCAGTGAAGAGACTTGGGGCAATCAGCCCCAGCATTTT. Translating it yields CASSEETWGNQPQHF. The chain joins TRBV6-1 to TRBJ1-5, with D uncertain. CDR1 MNHNS and CDR2 SASEGT come from the germline V gene. V lost 1 base to trimming and J lost 2 bases, with 9 bases between them. The CDR3 totals 15 residues.

The chain is built from TRBV28 and TRBJ1-1, with 7 bases lining up with TRBD1. V was pared by 7 bases and J by 5 bases, with 10 bases of the junction left unmatched. Germline V gene sequence: CDR1 MDHEN, CDR2 SYDVKM. The CDR3 contains 14 residues. The CDR3 nucleotides read TGTGCCAGCACCCCCCCAGGGGGACGGACTGAAGCTTTCTTT. This gives the protein CASTPPGGRTEAFF.

The genes are TRBV28 and TRBJ2-7; 8 nucleotides agree with TRBD2. Germline CDR1 is MDHEN and CDR2 is SYDVKM. V shed 4 bases and J 2 bases; nucleotides not matched to a gene: 13. The CDR3 spans 17 residues. CDR3 coding DNA: TGTGCCAGCAGTTCCCCCGGCGGGGGGAAGGGACCCTACGAGCAGTACTTC. Translated: CASSSPGGGKGPYEQYF.

The chain has TRBV6-5 and TRBJ2-2, with 9 nucleotides matching TRBD1. The CDR3 spans 15 residues. The trim removed 5 bases at V and 4 bases at J, leaving 5 bases unmatched. Germline values: CDR1 MNHEY, CDR2 SVGAGI. The CDR3 sequence is CASSHRDRVTGELFF. CDR3 coding DNA: TGTGCCAGCAGTCACCGGGACAGGGTCACCGGGGAGCTGTTTTTT.

The J gene is TRBJ1-3, the V gene TRBV6-1; possibly TRBD1 for D (5 bases). This CDR3 has 13 residues. The V end lost 8 bases, the J end lost 0 bases, and 8 bases lay between the germline ends. The germline CDR1 and CDR2 sequences are MNHNS and SASEGT. DNA for the CDR3: TGTGCCAGCTTCGACAGCTCTGGAAACACCATATATTTT. Translating gives CASFDSSGNTIYF.

The chain joins TRBV9 to TRBJ2-7, with D possibly matching TRBD2 (5 bases). This CDR3 region has 16 residues. Trimming cost V 4 bases and J 2 bases, with 19 bases left between them. Germline values: CDR1 SGDLS, CDR2 YYNGEE. CDR3 residues: CASSPQLGYAPYEQYF. The CDR3, as DNA: TGTGCCAGCAGCCCCCAACTAGGATACGCCCCCTACGAGCAGTACTTC.

The rearrangement uses TRBV3-1 (or the pseudogene TRBV3-2) and TRBJ2-1, with 11 positions matching TRBD2. Germline V CDR1 and CDR2: LGHDT, YNNKEL (reference sequence). Losses at the gene ends were 4 bases for V and 5 bases for J; bases not matched to a gene: 7. The CDR3 consists of 16 residues. CDR3 sequence reads: CASSRSFSGGDNEQFF. CDR3 nucleotide sequence: TGTGCCAGCAGCCGAAGTTTTAGCGGGGGGGACAATGAGCAGTTCTTC.

The chain employs TRBV5-1 and TRBJ2-7; 7 bases align to TRBD1. Germline assignment: CDR1 SGHRS and CDR2 YFSETQ. With 4 bases clipped from V and 3 bases from J, the junction kept 1 base outside the gene matches. The CDR3 sequence is 12 residues long. The CDR3 nucleotides are TGCGCCAGCAGCGGGACAGACTACGAGCAGTACTTC. Its translation is CASSGTDYEQYF.

This chain connects TRBV28 to TRBJ1-3; 7 nucleotides agree with TRBD1. CDR3 size: 14 residues. CDR1 is MDHEN and CDR2 is SYDVKM in the germline V gene. Trimming at V came to 6 bases and at J to 4 bases, leaving 6 bases not matched to a gene. CDR3 region: CASSDGTAGNTIYF. The CDR3 DNA sequence: TGTGCCAGCAGCGACGGGACAGCCGGAAACACCATATATTTT.

The V gene is TRBV7-8, the J gene TRBJ1-1; TRBD1 matches 7 bases. CDR3 size: 12 residues. Germline V gene lookup returns CDR1 SGHVS and CDR2 FQNEAQ. Trimming cost V 4 bases and J 11 bases; bases outside gene matches: 7. CDR3 DNA: TGTGCCAGCAGCTCCCCCGGACAGGAGGCTTTCTTT. Protein: CASSSPGQEAFF. Using reference TRBV7-8 and TRBJ1-1 for the parts outside the CDR3, the full variable domain is GAGVSQSPRYKVAKRGQDVALRCDPISGHVSLFWYQQALGQGPEFLTYFQNEAQLDKSGLPSDRFFAERPEGSVSTLKIQRTQQEDSAVYLCASSSPGQEAFFGQGTRLTVV.

The chain joins TRBV27 to TRBJ2-4, with 8 bases lining up with TRBD2. With 6 bases clipped from V and 8 bases from J, the junction kept 9 bases outside the gene matches. The germline CDR1 and CDR2 sequences are MNHEY and SMNVEV (reference sequence). The CDR3 extends over 14 amino acids. Here the CDR3 DNA reads TGTGCCAGCAGCGGGGGGGAAACTGGGGACATTCAGTACTTC. Its protein is CASSGGETGDIQYF.

There are a few counts of this clone. This sequence joins TRBV2 and TRBJ1-1; D may be TRBD1 (6 bases). Germline V gene sequence: CDR1 SNHLY, CDR2 FYNNEI. The V end was cut by 7 bases, the J end by 1 base, with 16 bases between. The CDR3 extends over 15 amino acids. Here the CDR3 reads CASMGRGLGNTEAFF. The CDR3 nucleotides read TGTGCCAGCATGGGAAGGGGGTTGGGGAACACTGAAGCTTTCTTT.

This chain joins TRBV5-6 and TRBJ2-5, with 7 bases identical to TRBD1. The CDR3 spans 13 residues. V shed 3 bases and J 3 bases; nucleotides not matched to a gene: 2. Germline V lookup: CDR1 SGHDT, CDR2 YYEEEE. As DNA, the CDR3 is TGTGCCAGCAGCTCAGGGACAGAAGAGACCCAGTACTTC. Protein: CASSSGTEETQYF. Together with reference TRBV5-6 and TRBJ2-5, the CDR3 gives the full variable domain: DAGVTQSPTHLIKTRGQQVTLRCSPKSGHDTVSWYQQALGQGPQFIFQYYEEEERQRGNFPDRFSGHQFPNYSSELNVNALLLGDSALYLCASSSGTEETQYFGPGTRLLVL.

Only a few counts were recorded for this clone. V usage is TRBV10-2 and J usage is TRBJ2-5; TRBD1 agrees at 8 bases. V trimming: 6 bases; J trimming: 5 bases; junction bases outside the gene matches: 5. Germline V gene lookup returns CDR1 WSHSY and CDR2 SAAADI. The CDR3 sequence is 13 residues long. DNA of the CDR3: TGCGCCAGCAGCTCCAGGGGGCGGGAGACCCAGTACTTC. Protein product: CASSSRGRETQYF.

The chain carries TRBV4-3 and TRBJ1-5, with 8 bases matching TRBD1. Losses at the gene ends were 0 bases for V and 7 bases for J; bases not matched to a gene: 5. Per germline, CDR1 LGHNA and CDR2 YSLEER. The CDR3 spans 15 residues. The CDR3 region has the DNA TGCGCCAGCAGCCAAGATACAGGGGGTACCCAGCCCCAGCATTTT. Translated, it gives CASSQDTGGTQPQHF.

The rearrangement uses TRBV6-5 and TRBJ2-1, with D perhaps TRBD2 (5 bases). This CDR3 spans 15 amino acids. Trimming removed 6 bases from V and 2 bases from J, with 14 bases in between. CDR1 is MNHEY and CDR2 is SVGAGI in the germline V gene. The CDR3 spells CASRRSGATYNEQFF. The DNA of the CDR3 is TGTGCCAGCAGACGAAGCGGAGCCACCTACAATGAGCAGTTCTTC.

The rearrangement uses TRBV4-1 and TRBJ1-5; no reliable D call. Trimming removed 1 base from V and 11 bases from J, with 12 bases in between. The CDR3 covers 13 residues. In germline, CDR1 is MGHRA, CDR2 YSYEKL. CDR3 bases: TGCGCCAGCAGCCAAGTCCCCCGGGAGGCCCAGCATTTT. This encodes CASSQVPREAQHF.

The V gene is TRBV29-1, the J gene TRBJ2-2; 11 bases agree with TRBD2. Germline V gives CDR1 SQVTM, CDR2 ANQGSEA. The CDR3 sequence is 13 residues long. V shed 2 bases and J 7 bases; nucleotides not matched to a gene: 0. The CDR3 DNA follows: TGCAGCGTTGAACTAGCGGGAGGCGGGGAGCTGTTTTTT. Amino acids: CSVELAGGGELFF.